Listed here are 15 T cell receptor beta chains from one sample, sequenced in a study of tumor and adjacent non-tumor tissue in lung cancer. This sample's RNA came from whole unsorted tissue. This non-tumor lung sample came from over 3 cm beyond the tumor edge. The library came from three nested PCR rounds adapted from ARM-PCR protocols. Each CDR3 protein gets one entry after TCRdb re-called the multiplex PCR reads with MiXCR. The sample includes more than 75,000 distinct CDR3 sequences, roughly 78% of them seen just once. Sequences were obtained from distant non-tumor lung tissue. These receptors were collected from a man aged 55 to 70 with small cell lung cancer.

Concerning this clonotype itself: A much larger clone differs by one base, so this may be a read error. The V gene is TRBV20-1, the J gene TRBJ1-1; D unresolved. Trimming removed 1 base at V and 3 bases at J, with 21 bases between. CDR1 and CDR2 (germline): DFQATT, SNEGSKA (reference sequence). The CDR3 covers 17 residues. CDR3 DNA: TGCAGTGCTAGAGGGGAAGTAACAGAAGGGATGGACACTGAAGCTTTCTTT. It specifies CSARGEVTEGMDTEAFF.

This chain connects TRBV11-2 to TRBJ2-5, with D perhaps matching TRBD2 (5 bases). CDR3 length equals 12 residues. Germline V gene data show CDR1 as SGHAT and CDR2 as FQNNGV. Trimming pared 7 bases from V and 13 bases from J, leaving 19 bases between. The CDR3 region is CASNSPRGKRYF. The DNA of the CDR3 is TGTGCCAGCAACTCCCCGAGAGGGAAGAGGTACTTC.

As to this clonotype: A read error may explain this, as a much larger clone is one base away. The rearrangement uses TRBV10-3 and TRBJ2-1; the D is unclear. Per the germline V gene, CDR1 is ENHRY and CDR2 is SYGVKD. The CDR3 runs to 12 residues. Between the trimmed V and J ends, which lost 9 bases and 8 bases, there was a span of 14 bases. The CDR3 DNA reads TGTGCCATTCGAGCGTCGCACCATGAGCAGTTCTTC. This codes for CAIRASHHEQFF.

A note on this clonotype: One end of the junction fails to match germline, which may point to a read error. The chain has TRBV11-3 and TRBJ2-3; a possible D gene is TRBD2 (5 bases). The CDR3 loop spans 13 amino acids. Germline lookup yields CDR1 SGHNT and CDR2 YENEEA. CDR3 region: CASSSREPDTQYF. CDR3 nucleotide sequence: TGTGCCAGTAGCTCCCGGGAACCGGATACGCAGTATTTT. The whole variable domain, filled in from reference TRBV11-3 and TRBJ2-3, reads EAGVVQSPRYKIIEKKQPVAFWCNPISGHNTLYWYLQNLGQGPELLIRYENEEAVDDSQLPKDRFSAERLKGVDSTLKIQPAELGDSAVYLCASSSREPDTQYFGPGTRLTVL.

The chain uses TRBV5-8 and TRBJ2-2; possible D gene TRBD2, 6 bases. Trimming shortened V by 2 bases and J by 5 bases, and 16 bases separated the two germline ends. Germline V lookup: CDR1 SGHTS, CDR2 YDEGEE. The CDR3 extends over 16 amino acids. CDR3 loop: CASSFLGGPKTGELFF. The CDR3 nucleotides read TGTGCCAGCAGCTTCTTAGGAGGGCCAAAGACCGGGGAGCTGTTTTTT.

This clonotype was counted many times. The rearrangement uses TRBV5-4 and TRBJ2-7, with D possibly matching TRBD1 (7 bases). The V end was cut by 1 base, the J end by 0 bases, with 23 bases between. Germline loops: CDR1 SGHNT, CDR2 YYREEE (reference sequence). The CDR3 is 19 amino acids. The DNA for the CDR3 is TGTGCCAGCAGCTTGATAGGCAGGGGGGCCCCGGGATCCTCCTACGAGCAGTACGTC. It translates to CASSLIGRGAPGSSYEQYV.

This clonotype was detected many times. CDR3 nucleotides: TGTGCCAGCAGCCAAGGACTAGCGGGCACCGACAATGAGCAGTTCTTC. Translation gives CASSQGLAGTDNEQFF. The chain uses TRBV4-2 and TRBJ2-1, with 10 positions matching TRBD2. The V segment lost 1 base and the J segment 5 bases; nucleotides outside the gene matches: 5. This CDR3 is 16 amino acids long. Per germline, CDR1 LGHNA and CDR2 YNFKEQ.

This clonotype was seen at least ten times. The chain couples TRBV28 to TRBJ2-3; D is undetermined. This CDR3 has 13 residues. V lost 6 bases to trimming and J lost 2 bases, with 9 bases between them. The germline CDR1 and CDR2 sequences are MDHEN and SYDVKM. CDR3 loop: CASRGGNTDTQYF. The DNA of the CDR3 is TGTGCCAGCAGAGGCGGCAACACAGATACGCAGTATTTT.

This clonotype appeared a single time. At one of its ends the junction is not consistent with the germline gene, which may arise from a read error. This chain uses TRBV5-6 with TRBJ1-2; no clear D. The CDR3 totals 14 residues. CDR1 SGHDT and CDR2 YYEEEE come from the germline V gene. CDR3 sequence reads: CASSSRCGYYGYTF. CDR3 in DNA: TGTGCCAGTAGCTCTCGATGTGGATACTATGGCTACACCTTC. The variable domain in full, with the rest retrieved from reference TRBV5-6 and TRBJ1-2, is DAGVTQSPTHLIKTRGQQVTLRCSPKSGHDTVSWYQQALGQGPQFIFQYYEEEERQRGNFPDRFSGHQFPNYSSELNVNALLLGDSALYLCASSSRCGYYGYTFGSGTRLTVV.

V is TRBV12-3 or TRBV12-4 and J is TRBJ1-5; D gene unclear. This CDR3 contains 15 residues. V lost 3 bases to trimming and J lost 3 bases, with 12 bases between them. The CDR3 sequence: CASSLSRPVNQPQHF. The CDR3 DNA reads TGTGCCAGCAGTTTGAGTAGGCCAGTCAATCAGCCCCAGCATTTT.

The DNA for the CDR3 is TGTGCCAGCAGTTACTCCCAGAGGGACGGGGAGCTGTTTTTT. Protein product: CASSYSQRDGELFF. The chain uses TRBV6-5 and TRBJ2-2; TRBD2 is a possible D gene (5 bases). Trimming removed 0 bases at V and 7 bases at J, with 9 bases between. The CDR3 covers 14 residues. Germline loops: CDR1 MNHEY, CDR2 SVGAGI.

A word on this clonotype: Lacking the conserved final phenylalanine or tryptophan, this CDR3 likely reflects a read error. The limits of the CDR3 on the DNA are not certain, so only TCRdb's listed CDR3 is given. The chain is built from TRBV11-2 and TRBJ2-5. CDR1 and CDR2 from the germline V gene are SGHAT and FQNNGV. Inclusive of both ends, the CDR3 amounts to 13 amino acids. The CDR3 sequence is CAISLGEKETQYL.

Note on this clonotype: The final CDR3 position lacks the conserved phenylalanine or tryptophan, pointing to a likely read error. The DNA is left out, because the CDR3 cannot be placed on it with certainty; the CDR3 is given as TCRdb lists it. The chain links TRBV11-2 to TRBJ2-4; no check of the table's D call, TRBD2, against the DNA was made. Germline V gives CDR1 SGHAT, CDR2 FQNNGV. The CDR3 is 15 residues long, ends included. CDR3 protein: CASSLDPEGTAIQYL.

This clonotype has more than one count but fewer than ten. Given a much more abundant clone one base away, this may be a read error. The rearrangement uses TRBV6-6 and TRBJ2-7; D remains ambiguous. V lost 8 bases to trimming and J lost 6 bases, with 17 bases between them. The CDR3 spans 13 residues. Germline V CDR1 and CDR2: MNHNY, SVGAGI (reference sequence). The CDR3 protein is CASGVGSMFEQYV. The CDR3 nucleotides read TGTGCCAGCGGAGTGGGGTCGATGTTCGAGCAGTACGTC.

About this clonotype itself: A read error may produce the germline difference seen at one junction end. The chain has TRBV28 and TRBJ1-1; TRBD1 agrees at 7 bases. CDR3 size: 14 residues. CDR1 is MDHEN, CDR2 SYDVKM, per germline. CDR3 sequence reads: CASSFRGGGSLGFF. For the CDR3, the DNA is TGCGCCAGCAGTTTTAGAGGGGGCGGGTCCCTAGGTTTCTTT.